What follows are 20 T cell receptor beta chains derived from one specimen sequenced in a study of T cells in Graves' hyperthyroidism and ophthalmopathy. Using RNA transcripts as the source, TCR beta CDR3 regions were amplified. Primed by the HTBI set, a first-round RT-PCR was run on the TCR CDR3. TCRdb passed the multiplex PCR reads through MiXCR, listing each CDR3 protein once. The data show hundreds of thousands of distinct CDR3 sequences, roughly a quarter seen once. Sequenced material: blood. These receptors all stem from a woman aged 25-40 years with Graves' ophthalmopathy.

In the case of this clonotype: At one of its ends the junction is not consistent with the germline gene, which may arise from a read error. In DNA, the CDR3 is TGCAGTGCTAGAGATCTCCTGACAGGCACCTATGGCTACGCCTTC. Protein: CSARDLLTGTYGYAF. The rearrangement links TRBV20-1 to TRBJ1-2; a weak D match, TRBD1 (6 bases). Per the germline V gene, CDR1 is DFQATT and CDR2 is SNEGSKA (reference sequence). The CDR3 spans 15 residues.

This clonotype was seen at least ten times. The chain employs TRBV20-1 and TRBJ2-2; 9 positions agree with TRBD1. CDR3 size: 16 residues. V gave up 0 bases and J gave up 0 bases; unmatched junction bases: 2. The germline gives CDR1 DFQATT, CDR2 SNEGSKA (reference sequence). The CDR3 here is CSAREGDRANTGELFF. Here the CDR3 DNA reads TGCAGTGCTAGAGAGGGGGACAGGGCGAACACCGGGGAGCTGTTTTTT.

The chain joins TRBV2 to TRBJ1-1; D is unclear. This CDR3 is built from 12 residues. V lost 5 bases to trimming and J lost 7 bases, with 11 bases between them. CDR1 and CDR2 from the germline V gene are SNHLY and FYNNEI. CDR3 DNA: TGTGCCAGCAGTACTCAGGCCGTTGAAGCTTTCTTT. Translated, it gives CASSTQAVEAFF.

This clonotype was observed many times. This chain links TRBV10-3 with TRBJ1-3, with TRBD1 identical over 8 bases. The V gene end was trimmed by 3 bases and the J gene end by 0 bases; junction bases not matched to a gene: 4. Germline V gene lookup returns CDR1 ENHRY and CDR2 SYGVKD. This CDR3 region has 16 residues. The CDR3 is CAISDRGRTSGNTIYF. The DNA of the CDR3 is TGTGCCATCAGTGACAGGGGGCGCACCTCTGGAAACACCATATATTTT.

This clonotype was seen ten or more times. The chain joins TRBV28 to TRBJ2-7; no clear D. V gave up 6 bases and J gave up 2 bases, with 14 bases separating them. Germline CDR1 reads MDHEN; CDR2 reads SYDVKM. The CDR3 spans 14 residues. Here the CDR3 reads CASRTTVDTYEQYF. DNA of the CDR3: TGTGCCAGCAGGACGACTGTGGATACCTACGAGCAGTACTTC. Filled out from reference TRBV28 and TRBJ2-7, the complete variable domain reads DVKVTQSSRYLVKRTGEKVFLECVQDMDHENMFWYRQDPGLGLRLIYFSYDVKMKEKGDIPEGYSVSREKKERFSLILESASTNQTSMYLCASRTTVDTYEQYFGPGTRLTVT.

This clonotype was counted between two and nine times. The chain carries TRBV7-2 and TRBJ2-7; D is perhaps TRBD2 (5 bases). This CDR3 has 15 amino acids. V gave up 1 base and J gave up 2 bases, with 12 bases separating them. The germline CDR1 and CDR2 sequences are SGHTA and FQGNSA. In nucleotides, the CDR3 is TGTGCCAGCAGCTTAGAGCTAGCAGCTACCTACGAGCAGTACTTC. Residues: CASSLELAATYEQYF.

This clonotype was detected ten times or more. The J gene is TRBJ1-6, the V gene TRBV25-1; no definite D call. Germline CDR1 and CDR2: MGHDK and SYGVNS. This CDR3 has 13 amino acids. The V and J ends lost 4 bases and 13 bases respectively, with 14 bases between them. CDR3 sequence reads: CASSGSRDRPLHF. In DNA form, the CDR3 reads TGTGCCAGCAGTGGTTCGAGGGATAGGCCCCTCCACTTT.

With regard to this clonotype: At one end, the junction sequence differs from germline, possibly due to a read error. The rearrangement joins TRBV3-1 to TRBJ1-2; maybe TRBD1 (6 bases). Germline values: CDR1 LGHDT, CDR2 YNNKEL (reference sequence). This CDR3 contains 11 residues. The CDR3 is CASSQGQTDAF. The CDR3 DNA is TGTGCCAGTAGCCAAGGACAGACCGACGCCTTC.

This clonotype was recorded at least ten times. This chain joins TRBV15 and TRBJ1-5; perhaps TRBD1 as D (5 bases). V lost 3 bases, J lost 7 bases, and 13 bases lay in between. The CDR3 covers 14 residues. Germline loops: CDR1 LNHNV, CDR2 YYDKDF (reference sequence). This chain's CDR3 is CATSSQGGWQPQHF. The CDR3 DNA follows: TGTGCCACCAGCAGTCAGGGAGGTTGGCAGCCCCAGCATTTT.

In its sample, this clonotype was seen once. The chain uses TRBV4-1 and TRBJ2-7; D is ambiguous. V gave up 4 bases and J gave up 2 bases, with 12 bases separating them. The V gene's germline CDR1 is MGHRA and CDR2 YSYEKL. This CDR3 is built from 14 residues. CDR3 in DNA: TGCGCCAGCAGCCCCCACGCGGTAGCCTACGAGCAGTACTTC. Translating it yields CASSPHAVAYEQYF.

This clonotype came up many times. The chain joins TRBV3-1 to TRBJ2-7; 8 nucleotides line up with TRBD1. This CDR3 has 13 amino acids. After removal of 8 bases from V and 0 bases from J, the junction contained 3 bases not matched to a gene. From germline, CDR1 is LGHDT and CDR2 YNNKEL (reference sequence). This chain's CDR3 is CASGDRSSYEQYF. The CDR3 DNA follows: TGTGCCAGCGGGGACAGGAGCTCCTACGAGCAGTACTTC.

This clonotype showed up many times. The V gene is TRBV10-2, the J gene TRBJ2-5, with D perhaps being TRBD1 or TRBD2 (6 bases each). Germline loops: CDR1 WSHSY, CDR2 SAAADI. This CDR3 is built from 15 residues. Deletions cut 2 bases from V and 5 bases from J, with 15 bases between. CDR3 coding DNA: TGCGCCAGCAGTGAGCGTAGGGGGGAAGAGGAGACCCAGTACTTC. It specifies CASSERRGEEETQYF.

This clonotype was counted ten times or more. The CDR3 spells CASRLFPRDREFIGYGYTF. The CDR3 nucleotides read TGTGCCAGCAGGCTTTTCCCACGGGACAGGGAATTTATCGGCTATGGCTACACCTTC. The genes are TRBV11-2 and TRBJ1-2; 9 nucleotides line up with TRBD1. The CDR3 contains 19 residues. The germline gives CDR1 SGHAT, CDR2 FQNNGV. V lost 6 bases and J lost 4; bases outside the gene matches: 21.

This clonotype has just a few counts. This sequence joins TRBV28 and TRBJ2-7, with TRBD2 as a possible D gene (6 bases). The CDR3 is 12 residues long. V was shortened by 6 bases and J by 3 bases, with 9 bases between the two germline ends. Germline V CDR1 and CDR2: MDHEN, SYDVKM. The CDR3 sequence is CASSRDFYEQYF. In nucleotides, the CDR3 is TGTGCCAGCAGCAGGGACTTCTACGAGCAGTACTTC.

The rearrangement joins TRBV13 to TRBJ1-1, with 9 bases that match TRBD1. CDR1 and CDR2 (germline): PRHDT, FYEKMQ (reference sequence). With 5 bases clipped from V and 3 bases from J, the junction kept 13 bases outside the gene matches. This CDR3 contains 17 residues. CDR3 nucleotides: TGTGCCAGCAGCCTGTACAGGGGGCGAGGTGGGCACACTGAAGCTTTCTTT. Its protein is CASSLYRGRGGHTEAFF.

In regard to this clonotype: The junction and the germline gene differ at one end; a read error may be behind it. The CDR3 bases are TGTGCCAGCAGTCCGGACCGTCTCTACGAGCAGTGCTTC. Translation: CASSPDRLYEQCF. This chain uses TRBV6-1 with TRBJ2-7; D is undetermined. Per the germline V gene, CDR1 is MNHNS and CDR2 is SASEGT. The CDR3 extends over 13 amino acids.

This clonotype was counted a single time. V and J are TRBV7-2 and TRBJ2-5; 10 bases match TRBD1. The CDR3 covers 16 residues. The germline V gene has CDR1 SGHTA and CDR2 FQGNSA. V was clipped by 4 bases and J by 5 bases; unmatched bases: 10. CDR3 nucleotides: TGTGCCAGCAGCTCTGGGGCGACAGGGGGCGTCGAGACCCAGTACTTC. It specifies CASSSGATGGVETQYF.

This clonotype has just a few counts. The rearrangement uses TRBV29-1 and TRBJ2-7; D ambiguous. Trimming took off 6 bases at V and 1 base at J, with 10 bases between the two ends. The length of the CDR3 is 12 residues. CDR1 is SQVTM and CDR2 is ANQGSEA in the germline V gene. The CDR3 DNA reads TGCAGCGTCTCGCACAGTTCCTACGAGCAGTACTTC. Translating it yields CSVSHSSYEQYF.

The chain recombines TRBV5-1 with TRBJ2-3; unclear D gene. Trimming cost V 0 bases and J 3 bases, with 8 bases left between them. This CDR3 region has 14 residues. Germline V lookup: CDR1 SGHRS, CDR2 YFSETQ. CDR3 DNA: TGCGCCAGCAGCTTGGCCGATGAGACAGATACGCAGTATTTT. It specifies CASSLADETDTQYF.

In nucleotides, the CDR3 is TGTGCCAGCAGTTTAGAGGTAGGGGCTCGGCAGCCCCAGCATTTT. Translated, it gives CASSLEVGARQPQHF. This chain uses TRBV28 with TRBJ1-5; D may be TRBD1 (5 bases). The CDR3 extends over 15 amino acids. V was pared by 2 bases and J by 7 bases, with 15 bases between. From germline, CDR1 is MDHEN and CDR2 SYDVKM.